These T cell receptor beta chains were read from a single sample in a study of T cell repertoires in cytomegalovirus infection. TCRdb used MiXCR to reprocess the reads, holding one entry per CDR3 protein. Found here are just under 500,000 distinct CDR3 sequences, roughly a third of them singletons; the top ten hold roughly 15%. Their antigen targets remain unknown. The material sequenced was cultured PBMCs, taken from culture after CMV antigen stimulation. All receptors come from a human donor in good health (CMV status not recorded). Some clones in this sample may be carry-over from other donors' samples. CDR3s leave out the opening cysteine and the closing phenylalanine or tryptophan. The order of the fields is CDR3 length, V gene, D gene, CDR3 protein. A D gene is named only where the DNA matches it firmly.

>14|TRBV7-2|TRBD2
ASSSPGTSGTDTQY
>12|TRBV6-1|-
ASSEWRESYEQY
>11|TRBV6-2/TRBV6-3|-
ASIPGGGDTQY
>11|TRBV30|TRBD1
AWSTGTGGKDT
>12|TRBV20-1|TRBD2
SARGERGNNEQF
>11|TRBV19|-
ASRWSTYNEQF
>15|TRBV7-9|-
ASSLESGLGFDTEAF
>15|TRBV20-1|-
SARDLKGNNLNQPQH
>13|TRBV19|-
ASSIGFGRSNEQF
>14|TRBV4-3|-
ASSQDRYSGANVLT
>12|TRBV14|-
ASSPADSGNTIY
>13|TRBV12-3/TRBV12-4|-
ASRSRLAGHNEQF
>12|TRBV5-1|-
ASSPGGRDTEAF
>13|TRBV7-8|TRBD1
ASSRTGYNTGELF
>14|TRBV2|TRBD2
ASSDLTGGPLNEQF
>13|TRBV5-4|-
ASSPSGRITGELF
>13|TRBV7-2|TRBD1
ASRLAGQGRETQY
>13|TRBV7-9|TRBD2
ASSLGEGHSDTQY
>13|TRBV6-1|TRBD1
ASSRDRSNTGELF